A selection of T cell receptor beta chains follows, all from one sample in a study of CD8 T cells in ankylosing spondylitis. Via MiXCR, TCRdb re-called the 5' RACE reads, giving one row per CDR3 protein. Among about 340,000 distinct CDR3 sequences listed, more than 20% were seen once. Material for sequencing was blood, either unsorted or a sorted T cell fraction (not recorded which). The receptors come from a male donor with ankylosing spondylitis or in good health (not recorded which). CDR3s include the opening cysteine and the closing phenylalanine or tryptophan. D genes are given only for firm matches. Clone size, where shown, is once, few, many, or a class for clones that have expanded.

cdr3_length	j_call	d_call	v_call	clone_size	cdr3_nt	cdr3_aa
16	TRBJ2-1	TRBD2	TRBV12-3/TRBV12-4	few	TGTGCCAGCAAAGTGGGACTAGCGGGGGGGCTAGGTGAGCAGTTCTTC	CASKVGLAGGLGEQFF
14	TRBJ2-5	-	TRBV9	-	TGTGCCAGCAGCCCCGCTCAGGGGCAAGAGACCCAGTACTTC	CASSPAQGQETQYF
17	TRBJ2-7	-	TRBV14	few	TGTGCCAGCAGCCATTTCCTCGTGGGGACAAGAGGCTACGAGCAGTACTTC	CASSHFLVGTRGYEQYF
16	TRBJ2-7	TRBD2	TRBV6-5	few	TGTGCCAGCAGTTACTTTGGTGGAGCGGGGGACTACGAGCAGTACTTC	CASSYFGGAGDYEQYF
15	TRBJ2-5	TRBD1	TRBV4-2	-	TGTGCCAGCAGCCAAGAAGACAGGGTCCAAGAGACCCAGTACTTC	CASSQEDRVQETQYF
15	TRBJ2-2	-	TRBV11-1	once	TGTGCCAGCAGCTCGACACGGACGGACACCGGGGAGCTGTTTTTT	CASSSTRTDTGELFF
18	TRBJ2-2	-	TRBV4-1	-	TGCGCCAGCAGCCAAGATAGGGTGTCAGGGTACTCAAACGGGGAGCTGTTTTTT	CASSQDRVSGYSNGELFF
16	TRBJ2-2	-	TRBV7-9	-	TGTGCCAGCACCATGGGGGGGACAGTTAACACCGGGGAGCTGTTTTTT	CASTMGGTVNTGELFF
11	TRBJ2-3	-	TRBV20-1	-	TGCAGTGCCTTGTATCCAGATACGCAGTATTTT	CSALYPDTQYF
15	TRBJ2-7	-	TRBV5-5	-	TGTGCCAGCAGCTTTGGGCTTCACAGCTCCTACGAGCAGTACTTC	CASSFGLHSSYEQYF
14	TRBJ2-7	-	TRBV4-1	-	TGCGCCAGCAGCCAAGAGCGGGATACCTACGAGCAGTACTTC	CASSQERDTYEQYF
16	TRBJ2-6	-	TRBV4-2	-	TGTGCCAGCAGCCAAACGAGGGTTTCTGGGGCCAACGTCCTGACTTTC	CASSQTRVSGANVLTF
16	TRBJ2-1	-	TRBV15	-	TGTGCCACCAGCGGTACCTCAGGGTGGGTCCGAAATGAGCAGTTCTTC	CATSGTSGWVRNEQFF
14	TRBJ2-5	-	TRBV4-2	few	TGTGCCAGCAGCCGGTTGGGGGGAGGAGAGACCCAGTACTTC	CASSRLGGGETQYF
12	TRBJ2-1	-	TRBV7-2	-	TGTGCCAGCAGAACCGGTTTCAATGAGCAGTTCTTC	CASRTGFNEQFF
16	TRBJ2-7	-	TRBV20-1	few	TGCAGTGCTCCCCCGCCCCTACACACGCTGTCTAACGAGCAGTACTTC	CSAPPPLHTLSNEQYF
12	TRBJ2-4	-	TRBV12-3/TRBV12-4	few	TGTGCCAGCAGTTTCAGTGGGGACATTCAGTACTTC	CASSFSGDIQYF
11	TRBJ2-7	-	TRBV20-1	few	TGCAGTGCTAGAGTTTTGGACGAGCAGTACTTC	CSARVLDEQYF
15	TRBJ1-1	-	TRBV12-3/TRBV12-4	many	TGTGCCAGCAGCCCCCGGGTCACATGGGACACTGAAGCTTTCTTT	CASSPRVTWDTEAFF
16	TRBJ2-2	-	TRBV19	-	TGTGCCAGTAGTATGGTTTCAGGGGCGAGGACCGGGGAGCTGTTTTTT	CASSMVSGARTGELFF
16	TRBJ2-1	-	TRBV12-3/TRBV12-4	-	TGTGCCAGCAGTTTAGTTCCGGACAGCCAGTACAATGAGCAGTTCTTC	CASSLVPDSQYNEQFF
14	TRBJ2-7	-	TRBV7-9	-	TGTGCCAGCAGTCCAGAGGGCAGAGACTACGAGCAGTACTTC	CASSPEGRDYEQYF
15	TRBJ2-1	-	TRBV28	-	TGTGCCAGCAGTTTTGAGGGTAGCTCCTACAATGAGCAGTTCTTC	CASSFEGSSYNEQFF
17	TRBJ2-2	TRBD2	TRBV9	-	TGTGCCAGCAGCGGGCCTAGCGGGGGGAAAGACACCGGGGAGCTGTTTTTT	CASSGPSGGKDTGELFF
15	TRBJ2-1	TRBD1	TRBV29-1	-	TGCAGCGTTGAAGGTCCTCGGACAGGGGGCAATGAGCAGTTCTTC	CSVEGPRTGGNEQFF
14	TRBJ2-3	-	TRBV6-4	many	TGTGCCAGCAGTGACTCGACTGGCACAGATACGCAGTATTTT	CASSDSTGTDTQYF
13	TRBJ1-2	-	TRBV5-1	few	TGCGCCAGCAGCTACGGTACTAACTATGGCTACACCTTC	CASSYGTNYGYTF
12	TRBJ2-1	-	TRBV6-5	-	TGTGCCAGCAGTTACTCGACGGGGGAGCAGTTCTTC	CASSYSTGEQFF
18	TRBJ2-7	TRBD2	TRBV25-1	few	TGTGCCAGCAGTGGGGGACTAGCGGGCGTGCCGAGCTCCTACGAGCAGTACTTC	CASSGGLAGVPSSYEQYF